The text below deals with one T cell receptor beta chain. Its antigen is still unknown. This record belongs to a study of shared clonotypes between healthy human individuals. Study information: Plates per donor: three CD4 naive, three CD4 memory, two CD8 naive, one CD8 memory. Study-wide results and limits: Rarefaction exposed incomplete sorted-subset sequencing despite large depth. The sharing of approximately 5.1% of naive CD4 clonotypes was seen across a few donors.

The CDR3 has 15 residues. Trimming shortened V by 3 bases and J by 1 base, and 12 bases separated the two germline ends. CDR1 and CDR2 from the germline V gene are MDHEN and SYDVKM. Cells designated naive CD8 were CD45RO-negative and were positively selected for CCR7, with terminally differentiated effector memory CD45RA+ cells excluded. The DNA input per sorted-subset replicate PCR was 150 to 200 ng, corresponding to some 30,000 T cell genomes. Using immunoSEQ multiplex PCR, the repertoire was profiled, and TCRdb retains in-frame clones only, with some absent. The sample records over 2,000,000 clones, over 85% being singletons.

The chain carries TRBV28 and TRBJ2-5; TRBD1 is a possible D gene (5 bases). The sample comprised naive CD8+ T cells from PBMCs. The source of this sequence is a man aged 18 to 29 in good health. Some clones in this sample may be carry-over from other donors' samples. CDR3 DNA: TGTGCCAGCAGTTTTGTCTACAGGTCCCAAGAGACCCAGTACTTC. It encodes CASSFVYRSQETQYF.